This T cell receptor (beta chain) was identified during a study of T cell repertoires in cytomegalovirus infection. At the level of the study: HLA-C-restricted CMV epitopes, recently identified, and well-studied HLA-B-restricted ones were used by the study. Indications of both CMV infection and matching HLA type were provided by public TCR beta signatures. Broader study findings: The ex vivo response showed dominance by HLA-C-restricted CMV-specific TCR beta clonotypes.

Details on this clonotype: Antigen: not known.

V lost 3 bases and J lost 4; bases outside the gene matches: 8. The CDR3 runs to 17 residues. Per germline, CDR1 MDHEN and CDR2 SYDVKM. TCRdb passed the reads through MiXCR, listing each CDR3 protein once. The table has some 62,000 distinct CDR3 sequences, 20% seen once. The source was CD8+ T cells from cultured PBMCs, collected from culture after CMV antigen stimulation. This sequence originates from a human donor in good health (CMV status not recorded). Some clones in this sample may be carry-over from other donors' samples. This sequence joins TRBV28 and TRBJ2-3, with TRBD2 matching over 12 bases. The CDR3 reads CASSFLAGGPVADTQYF. Written as DNA, the CDR3 is TGTGCCAGCAGTTTTCTAGCGGGGGGGCCTGTCGCAGATACGCAGTATTTT.